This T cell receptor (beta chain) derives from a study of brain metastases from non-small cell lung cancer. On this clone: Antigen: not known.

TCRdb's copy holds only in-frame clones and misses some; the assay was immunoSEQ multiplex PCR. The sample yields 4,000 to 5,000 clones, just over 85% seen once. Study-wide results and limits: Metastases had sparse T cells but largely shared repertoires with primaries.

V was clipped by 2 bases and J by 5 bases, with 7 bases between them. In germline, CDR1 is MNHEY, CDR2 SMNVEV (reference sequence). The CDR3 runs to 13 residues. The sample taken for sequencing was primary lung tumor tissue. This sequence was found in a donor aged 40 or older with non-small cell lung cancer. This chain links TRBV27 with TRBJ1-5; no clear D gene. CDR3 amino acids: CASSLMGYQPQHF. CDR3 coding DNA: TGTGCCAGCAGTTTAATGGGGTATCAGCCCCAGCATTTT.